A single sample gave rise to the 29 T cell receptor beta chains below, sequenced in a study of cytomegalovirus exposure and HLA in healthy donors. The PCR employed 60 Vbeta primers together with 13 Jbeta primers. Repertoires were generated with immunoSEQ multiplex PCR, while TCRdb's copy carries only in-frame clones and drops some. Here the sample spans over 150,000 clones, 75% being singletons. Sequencing used PBMCs. These receptors came from a male donor in good health and CMV-seronegative.

The CDR3 spells CASLWLGTGNQPQHF. The CDR3 DNA reads as TGTGCCAGCTTGTGGCTGGGAACAGGGAATCAGCCCCAGCATTTT. The rearrangement uses TRBV6-7 and TRBJ1-5; perhaps TRBD1 as D (6 bases). TRBV6-7 is flagged as an ORF with uncertain function. Trimming stripped 8 bases from V and 4 bases from J, with 18 bases between. The CDR3 has 15 residues.

Here the CDR3 DNA reads TGTGCCAGCAGCGTAGAAGGGGGACAGAGCACAGATACGCAGTATTTT. Residues: CASSVEGGQSTDTQYF. This chain uses TRBV9 with TRBJ2-3, with 7 bases fitting TRBD1. The germline CDR1 and CDR2 sequences are SGDLS and YYNGEE. This CDR3 region has 16 residues. V gave up 0 bases and J gave up 0 bases; unmatched junction bases: 4.

The CDR3 region is CASSFAGDEQYF. The CDR3 DNA reads TGTGCCAGCAGTTTTGCAGGGGACGAGCAGTACTTC. The chain employs TRBV28 and TRBJ2-7, with D maybe TRBD1 (6 bases). The CDR3 spans 12 residues. Germline CDR1 reads MDHEN; CDR2 reads SYDVKM. V was trimmed by 3 bases and J by 5 bases, leaving 8 bases between them.

The V gene is TRBV5-1, the J gene TRBJ2-5; the D gene is possibly TRBD2 (5 bases). The ends were cut back, 4 bases at V and 2 bases at J, with 12 bases in the middle. The CDR3 runs to 14 residues. CDR1 and CDR2 (germline): SGHRS, YFSETQ. Here the CDR3 reads CASSIVGLQETQYF. The CDR3 DNA follows: TGCGCCAGCAGCATAGTAGGACTTCAAGAGACCCAGTACTTC.

V gene TRBV7-2 combines with J gene TRBJ1-3; the match to TRBD1 covers 7 bases. The CDR3 covers 16 residues. Germline lookup yields CDR1 SGHTA and CDR2 FQGNSA. V lost 5 bases and J lost 3; bases outside the gene matches: 10. In DNA, the CDR3 is TGTGCCAGCAGCCCTTTTGAGACAGGGTATGGAAACACCATATATTTT. Amino acids: CASSPFETGYGNTIYF.

This clone occurred a few times. The gene calls are TRBV7-3 and TRBJ2-2, with 12 positions matching TRBD1. The ends lost 5 bases at V and 6 bases at J; junction bases unmatched: 4. CDR3 length: 15 amino acids. The germline gives CDR1 SGHTA, CDR2 FQGTGA. The CDR3 sequence: CASSPGTGGPGELFF. CDR3 nucleotides: TGTGCCAGCAGCCCCGGGACAGGGGGCCCCGGGGAGCTGTTTTTT.

The chain combines TRBV6-1 with TRBJ2-7; tentatively, D is TRBD1 (6 bases). The CDR3 sequence is 15 residues long. The ends were cut back, 6 bases at V and 0 bases at J, with 15 bases in the middle. Germline V lookup: CDR1 MNHNS, CDR2 SASEGT. The CDR3 here is CASSDRTASSYEQYF. CDR3 coding DNA: TGTGCCAGCAGCGACAGGACAGCAAGCTCCTACGAGCAGTACTTC.

This clone was observed once. This specimen includes other DNA sequences encoding the same CDR3. DNA of the CDR3: TGTGCCTGGAGTGTAGCGGGGACAGATACGCAGTATTTT. Its translation: CAWSVAGTDTQYF. The rearrangement links TRBV30 to TRBJ2-3; TRBD2 agrees at 7 bases. Germline loops: CDR1 GTSNPN, CDR2 SVGIG (reference sequence). The CDR3 extends over 13 amino acids. With 0 bases clipped from V and 3 bases from J, the junction kept 0 bases outside the gene matches.

This chain links TRBV10-2 with TRBJ2-3; 13 bases are a match to TRBD2. Trimming removed 8 bases from V and 2 bases from J; junction bases left unmatched: 4. CDR1 is WSHSY, CDR2 SAAADI, per germline. The CDR3 has 15 residues. CDR3 bases: TGCGCCAGCCACGGGACTAGCGGGAACACAGATACGCAGTATTTT. This encodes CASHGTSGNTDTQYF.

V is TRBV28 and J is TRBJ1-5, with 7 bases that match TRBD1. Germline V gene sequence: CDR1 MDHEN, CDR2 SYDVKM. The CDR3 contains 14 residues. Trimming at V came to 3 bases and at J to 7 bases, leaving 6 bases not matched to a gene. CDR3 sequence (DNA): TGTGCCAGCAGTTTTTCTGGACAGGCACAGCCCCAGCATTTT. Protein: CASSFSGQAQPQHF.

This chain joins TRBV19 and TRBJ2-1; 9 bases map to TRBD1. V lost 5 bases and J lost 2; bases outside the gene matches: 4. Per germline, CDR1 LNHDA and CDR2 SQIVND (reference sequence). The CDR3 runs to 15 residues. For the CDR3, the DNA is TGTGCCAGTAGTCTCCGGGACAGGGCCTACAATGAGCAGTTCTTC. Translated: CASSLRDRAYNEQFF.

The J gene is TRBJ2-3, the V gene TRBV18; TRBD2 might be the D (6 bases). The CDR3 runs 13 residues. Deletions cut 4 bases from V and 4 bases from J, with 9 bases between. Per the germline V gene, CDR1 is KGHSH and CDR2 is LQKENI. This CDR3 reads CASSRGEADTQYF. The CDR3 region has the DNA TGTGCCAGCTCACGAGGGGAGGCAGATACGCAGTATTTT.

The chain employs TRBV30 and TRBJ1-2; D remains ambiguous. V lost 0 bases, J lost 8 bases, and 7 bases lay in between. Germline V gene sequence: CDR1 GTSNPN, CDR2 SVGIG (reference sequence). The CDR3 is made up of 11 amino acids. The CDR3 protein is CAWSVRVGYTF. The CDR3 nucleotides are TGTGCCTGGAGTGTACGAGTCGGCTACACCTTC.

The chain is built from TRBV6-5 and TRBJ1-5, with D perhaps TRBD1 (6 bases). This CDR3 is built from 14 residues. Germline V gene data show CDR1 as MNHEY and CDR2 as SVGAGI. V shed 10 bases and J shed 3 bases, with 16 bases lying between them. CDR3 region: CATHPDSSNQPQHF. CDR3 bases: TGTGCCACCCACCCGGACAGCTCCAATCAGCCCCAGCATTTT.

The chain recombines TRBV30 with TRBJ2-7; 7 bases fit TRBD1. The germline CDR1 and CDR2 sequences are GTSNPN and SVGIG (reference sequence). CDR3 length: 12 amino acids. V lost 7 bases and J lost 6; bases outside the gene matches: 9. CDR3 DNA: TGTGCCTCGACAGGGCTCCGAGCCGAGCAGTACTTC. Protein: CASTGLRAEQYF.

This chain connects TRBV19 to TRBJ1-1; 9 bases agree with TRBD1. The CDR3 contains 15 residues. The germline gives CDR1 LNHDA, CDR2 SQIVND (reference sequence). Trimming at V came to 5 bases and at J to 2 bases, leaving 6 bases not matched to a gene. The CDR3 sequence: CASSLYRGLNTEAFF. CDR3 DNA sequence: TGTGCCAGTAGTCTCTACAGGGGGCTAAACACTGAAGCTTTCTTT.

The chain uses TRBV6-5 and TRBJ2-4; D gene ambiguous. Trimming pared 5 bases from V and 0 bases from J, leaving 5 bases between. Looked up from germline, CDR1 is MNHEY and CDR2 is SVGAGI. This CDR3 spans 13 amino acids. In DNA, the CDR3 is TGTGCCAGCAGTACTGGAGCCAAAAACATTCAGTACTTC. Its protein product is CASSTGAKNIQYF.

About this clone: The identical CDR3 is also encoded by other nucleotide sequences in the sample. The J gene is TRBJ1-5, the V gene TRBV28; D is possibly TRBD1 (5 bases). Germline V lookup: CDR1 MDHEN, CDR2 SYDVKM. The CDR3 extends over 15 amino acids. V dropped 2 bases and J dropped 4 bases, with 12 bases sitting between them. CDR3 residues: CASSLGGATNQPQHF. CDR3 nucleotides: TGTGCCAGCAGTTTAGGAGGGGCCACTAATCAGCCCCAGCATTTT.

V is TRBV29-1 and J is TRBJ1-2; D possibly corresponds to TRBD1 (6 bases). The length of the CDR3 is 17 residues. The germline V gene encodes CDR1 SQVTM and CDR2 ANQGSEA. Trimming took off 2 bases at V and 4 bases at J, with 23 bases between the two ends. The CDR3 loop reads CSVEFFSSSQGSYGYTF. CDR3 nucleotides: TGCAGCGTTGAATTTTTTTCCTCATCCCAGGGGTCCTATGGCTACACCTTC.

The V gene is TRBV28, the J gene TRBJ1-5; 7 positions match TRBD1. This CDR3 region has 12 residues. CDR1 is MDHEN and CDR2 is SYDVKM in the germline V gene. Trimming cost V 11 bases and J 3 bases; bases outside gene matches: 4. The CDR3 DNA is TGTGCCGGGGGACAGTACAATCAGCCCCAGCATTTT. It encodes CAGGQYNQPQHF.

Here the CDR3 DNA reads TGTGCCAGCAGTGAAGACACCGTCGCCCAGCCCCAGCATTTT. Translation gives CASSEDTVAQPQHF. The V call is TRBV2, the J call TRBJ1-5, with D hard to call. CDR3 size: 14 residues. The germline gives CDR1 SNHLY, CDR2 FYNNEI. The germline V and J ends were trimmed by 1 base and 7 bases, with 11 bases remaining between them.

The chain couples TRBV9 to TRBJ2-7; 9 nucleotides align to TRBD2. The CDR3 runs 15 residues. The junction had 8 bases not matched to a gene; V was cut back by 0 bases and J by 7 bases. CDR1 and CDR2 (germline): SGDLS, YYNGEE. CDR3 DNA sequence: TGTGCCAGCAGCGTAGGTGGCGGGGGGGCTTGGGAGCAGTACTTC. Its protein is CASSVGGGGAWEQYF.

The rearrangement links TRBV4-2 to TRBJ2-7; D uncertain. CDR1 LGHNA and CDR2 YNFKEQ come from the germline V gene. This CDR3 has 15 amino acids. V was trimmed by 1 base and J by 1 base, leaving 11 bases between them. In DNA, the CDR3 is TGTGCCAGCAGCCAAGGTCCAGGCCGGTCCTACGAGCAGTACTTC. Residues: CASSQGPGRSYEQYF.

This clone was found a few times. V and J are TRBV19 and TRBJ1-5, with D maybe TRBD1 (6 bases). Germline values: CDR1 LNHDA, CDR2 SQIVND (reference sequence). V shed 6 bases and J shed 0 bases, with 30 bases lying between them. The length of the CDR3 is 21 residues. Written as DNA, the CDR3 is TGTGCCAGTAGCACAGAGAAGTTACAGGGTCCGGACCCTTATAGCAATCAGCCCCAGCATTTT. This codes for CASSTEKLQGPDPYSNQPQHF.

Comment on this clone: The junction differs from germline at one of its ends, possibly a read error. The CDR3 DNA reads TGTTCCAGCAGCTTAGGAGGAAGCTCCTACGAGCAGTACTTC. Its protein is CSSSLGGSSYEQYF. The chain is built from TRBV7-9 and TRBJ2-7; D perhaps matches TRBD2 (5 bases). Per the germline V gene, CDR1 is SEHNR and CDR2 is FQNEAQ (reference sequence). The CDR3 runs to 14 residues.

The chain carries TRBV9 and TRBJ2-1; 7 bases fit TRBD2. The CDR3 contains 15 residues. Unmatched junction bases numbered 3, after V lost 0 bases and J lost 3 bases. Germline V gene data show CDR1 as SGDLS and CDR2 as YYNGEE. The CDR3 loop is CASSVVGTIYNEQFF. The CDR3 DNA follows: TGTGCCAGCAGCGTAGTAGGGACTATCTACAATGAGCAGTTCTTC.

V is TRBV19 and J is TRBJ2-1; 7 bases align to TRBD2. The junction had 11 bases not matched to a gene; V was cut back by 4 bases and J by 8 bases. This CDR3 is 15 amino acids long. Germline-derived CDR1 and CDR2 are LNHDA and SQIVND (reference sequence). The CDR3 nucleotides read TGTGCCAGTAGTAGGGACGACGGGAGGAGGGATGAGCAGTTCTTC. Translating it yields CASSRDDGRRDEQFF. Based on the CDR3 plus reference TRBV19 and TRBJ2-1, the full variable domain is DGGITQSPKYLFRKEGQNVTLSCEQNLNHDAMYWYRQDPGQGLRLIYYSQIVNDFQKGDIAEGYSVSREKKESFPLTVTSAQKNPTAFYLCASSRDDGRRDEQFFGPGTRLTVL.

The rearrangement joins TRBV7-3 to TRBJ1-4, with D tentatively TRBD1 (5 bases). The CDR3 consists of 13 residues. Trimming removed 3 bases at V and 3 bases at J, with 5 bases between. CDR1 is SGHTA and CDR2 is FQGTGA in the germline V gene. The CDR3 is CASSLTANEKLFF. The CDR3 DNA sequence: TGTGCCAGCAGCTTGACAGCTAATGAAAAACTGTTTTTT.

The chain uses TRBV30 and TRBJ2-1, with 9 nucleotides matching TRBD2. CDR1 is GTSNPN and CDR2 is SVGIG in the germline V gene (reference sequence). This CDR3 has 12 residues. The V and J ends lost 3 bases and 9 bases, in that order; junction bases with no gene match: 3. CDR3: CAWSASGIEQFF. CDR3 sequence (DNA): TGTGCCTGGAGCGCTAGCGGGATTGAGCAGTTCTTC.